These 32 T cell receptor beta chains were sequenced from one sample in a study of shared clonotypes between healthy human individuals. Naive CD8 cells lacked CD45RO, underwent positive selection for CCR7 and left out terminally differentiated effector memory CD45RA+ cells. Data came from immunoSEQ multiplex PCR; TCRdb stores just in-frame clones and leaves some out. This sample carries about 2.1 million clones, roughly 91% of them seen once, and the ten largest clones take more than 1.5%. Sample: naive CD8+ T cells from PBMCs. These receptors all stem from a man between 18 and 29 years old in good health. Some clones in this sample may be carry-over from other donors' samples.

This clone was recorded once. V usage is TRBV4-1 and J usage is TRBJ1-1, with TRBD1 matching over 8 bases. CDR1 and CDR2 from the germline V gene are MGHRA and YSYEKL. The CDR3 extends over 14 amino acids. The V gene end was trimmed by 5 bases and the J gene end by 8 bases; junction bases not matched to a gene: 10. CDR3 DNA: TGCGCCAGCAGCTGGGCAACAGGGGGAGGGGAAGCTTTCTTT. Its protein product is CASSWATGGGEAFF.

The rearrangement links TRBV9 to TRBJ2-7; 9 bases fit TRBD2. J gave up 2 bases and V 3 bases, and 9 bases lay outside the gene matches. Germline assignment: CDR1 SGDLS and CDR2 YYNGEE. The CDR3 consists of 16 residues. In DNA form, the CDR3 reads TGTGCCAGCAGCGGCCGTAGCGGGAGAACCCCCTACGAGCAGTACTTC. Protein sequence: CASSGRSGRTPYEQYF.

The chain uses TRBV27 and TRBJ1-2, with D tentatively TRBD1 (6 bases). Trimming left V 0 bases short and J 4 bases short, with 18 bases between. This CDR3 has 17 amino acids. Germline CDR1 and CDR2: MNHEY and SMNVEV (reference sequence). CDR3 in DNA: TGTGCCAGCAGTTTATCGATAAGACGGGGGCTAGTCTATGGCTACACCTTC. This sequence encodes CASSLSIRRGLVYGYTF.

The chain links TRBV7-8 to TRBJ1-4, with no clear D. The germline gives CDR1 SGHVS, CDR2 FQNEAQ. The CDR3 is 15 amino acids. V was clipped by 2 bases and J by 0 bases, with 7 bases between them. CDR3 residues: CASSLIGSTNEKLFF. CDR3 DNA sequence: TGTGCCAGCAGCTTAATCGGATCAACTAATGAAAAACTGTTTTTT.

About this clone: The same CDR3 can be traced to other DNA sequences in this sample. V and J are TRBV19 and TRBJ1-5; 10 positions match TRBD1. This CDR3 has 14 amino acids. V lost 3 bases and J lost 6; bases outside the gene matches: 2. Germline CDR1 reads LNHDA; CDR2 reads SQIVND (reference sequence). The CDR3 DNA reads TGTGCCAGTAGTATCAGGGACAGGGGTCAGCCCCAGCATTTT. Translating gives CASSIRDRGQPQHF.

This clone was seen a handful of times. This rearrangement joins TRBV7-2 to TRBJ2-7; TRBD2 aligns across 8 bases. Losses at the gene ends were 3 bases for V and 5 bases for J; bases not matched to a gene: 12. This CDR3 has 16 amino acids. Germline-derived CDR1 and CDR2 are SGHTA and FQGNSA. This chain's CDR3 is CASSFDHFGRAHEQYF. As DNA, the CDR3 is TGTGCCAGCAGCTTCGACCATTTCGGGAGGGCCCACGAGCAGTACTTC.

The gene calls are TRBV5-6 and TRBJ2-5, with 11 bases lining up with TRBD2. The germline V gene encodes CDR1 SGHDT and CDR2 YYEEEE. With 1 base clipped from V and 5 bases from J, the junction kept 10 bases outside the gene matches. CDR3 length: 17 residues. CDR3 sequence reads: CASSLRGSGRALETQYF. The CDR3 bases are TGTGCCAGCAGCTTGCGGGGTAGCGGGAGGGCCCTCGAGACCCAGTACTTC.

This chain uses TRBV19 with TRBJ1-2; the D is unclear. Trimming removed 3 bases from V and 4 bases from J, with 9 bases in between. The CDR3 spans 13 residues. Germline CDR1 reads LNHDA; CDR2 reads SQIVND (reference sequence). In nucleotides, the CDR3 is TGTGCCAGTAGTATTAAGGCTCGCTATGGCTACACCTTC. Its translation: CASSIKARYGYTF.

The chain uses TRBV6-1 and TRBJ2-3; the D call may be TRBD1 or TRBD2 (5 bases each). Germline assignment: CDR1 MNHNS and CDR2 SASEGT. This CDR3 is built from 15 residues. With 1 base removed from V and 3 bases from J, the gap between germline ends came to 11 bases. CDR3 sequence (DNA): TGTGCCAGCAGTGAAGAAAGGGACGCGACAGATACGCAGTATTTT. Translation: CASSEERDATDTQYF.

The chain combines TRBV7-9 with TRBJ2-1; the D gene could be TRBD1 or TRBD2 (5 bases each). The ends were cut back, 2 bases at V and 2 bases at J, with 10 bases in the middle. Germline CDR1 reads SEHNR; CDR2 reads FQNEAQ (reference sequence). The CDR3 sequence is 15 residues long. The CDR3 here is CASSLMRGTYNEQFF. DNA for the CDR3: TGTGCCAGCAGCTTAATGAGGGGTACCTACAATGAGCAGTTCTTC.

The chain recombines TRBV19 with TRBJ1-5; no clear D. V was shortened by 1 base and J by 5 bases, with 15 bases between the two germline ends. The CDR3 totals 16 residues. Germline V gives CDR1 LNHDA, CDR2 SQIVND (reference sequence). The CDR3 reads CASSIGPDGSHQPQHF. CDR3 bases: TGTGCCAGTAGTATAGGGCCGGACGGGTCTCATCAGCCCCAGCATTTT.

This chain joins TRBV29-1 and TRBJ2-1; TRBD2 matches 11 bases. CDR3 length: 15 residues. Per the germline V gene, CDR1 is SQVTM and CDR2 is ANQGSEA. With 6 bases clipped from V and 12 bases from J, the junction kept 16 bases outside the gene matches. The DNA of the CDR3 is TGCAGCGTGGGAAGGGCTATAGCGGGAGGGCCGGGGCAGTTCTTC. Its protein is CSVGRAIAGGPGQFF.

This chain joins TRBV4-1 and TRBJ2-7, with 13 nucleotides matching TRBD2. V was pared by 4 bases and J by 6 bases, with 6 bases of the junction left unmatched. The CDR3 is 15 amino acids. CDR1 and CDR2 (germline): MGHRA, YSYEKL. CDR3 DNA: TGCGCCAGCAGCCCGCGACTAGCGGGAGGTGCCGAGCAGTACTTC. Protein product: CASSPRLAGGAEQYF.

V and J are TRBV4-3 and TRBJ2-1; D tentatively fits TRBD1 or TRBD2 (5 bases each). V lost 0 bases, J lost 4 bases, and 16 bases lay in between. CDR3 length equals 17 residues. In germline, CDR1 is LGHNA, CDR2 YSLEER. Here the CDR3 reads CASSQEGRDWEYNEQFF. As DNA, the CDR3 is TGCGCCAGCAGCCAAGAAGGCAGGGATTGGGAGTACAATGAGCAGTTCTTC.

CDR3 sequence (DNA): TGTGCCAGCAGCTTAGCGGGAGTAGGTGCCAATGAGCAGTTCTTC. Amino acids: CASSLAGVGANEQFF. The V call is TRBV7-2, the J call TRBJ2-1, with a weak D call TRBD2 (5 bases). The germline CDR1 and CDR2 sequences are SGHTA and FQGNSA. V dropped 0 bases and J dropped 6 bases, with 12 bases sitting between them. The CDR3 runs to 15 residues.

The rearrangement uses TRBV6-5 and TRBJ2-3, with D possibly matching TRBD2 (5 bases). CDR3 size: 15 residues. With 1 base removed from V and 6 bases from J, the gap between germline ends came to 14 bases. The germline gives CDR1 MNHEY, CDR2 SVGAGI. This CDR3 reads CASSYYSAARDTQYF. In DNA, the CDR3 is TGTGCCAGCAGTTACTATAGCGCCGCACGGGATACGCAGTATTTT.

The chain recombines TRBV27 with TRBJ2-2; D not resolved. Trimming removed 3 bases from V and 0 bases from J, with 14 bases in between. CDR3 length: 17 residues. Germline V CDR1 and CDR2: MNHEY, SMNVEV (reference sequence). The CDR3 DNA follows: TGTGCCAGCAGTTTCCAGACCGGTGAGACGAACACCGGGGAGCTGTTTTTT. Its translation is CASSFQTGETNTGELFF.

V and J are TRBV9 and TRBJ2-1; 8 positions agree with TRBD1. The CDR3 spans 15 residues. V trimming: 0 bases; J trimming: 4 bases; junction bases outside the gene matches: 3. Germline CDR1 and CDR2: SGDLS and YYNGEE. The CDR3 nucleotides are TGTGCCAGCAGCGTAGAGTGGACAGGGTACAATGAGCAGTTCTTC. This sequence encodes CASSVEWTGYNEQFF. The variable domain in full, completed from reference TRBV9 and TRBJ2-1, reads DSGVTQTPKHLITATGQRVTLRCSPRSGDLSVYWYQQSLDQGLQFLIQYYNGEERAKGNILERFSAQQFPDLHSELNLSSLELGDSALYFCASSVEWTGYNEQFFGPGTRLTVL.

The gene calls are TRBV5-1 and TRBJ1-4; D is perhaps TRBD1 (5 bases). This CDR3 region has 15 residues. Trimming stripped 0 bases from V and 5 bases from J, with 11 bases between. The germline CDR1 and CDR2 sequences are SGHRS and YFSETQ. CDR3 amino acids: CASSLAQGANEKLFF. Written as DNA, the CDR3 is TGCGCCAGCAGCTTGGCCCAGGGCGCCAATGAAAAACTGTTTTTT.

The chain carries TRBV9 and TRBJ1-3; D not certain. CDR1 and CDR2 from the germline V gene are SGDLS and YYNGEE. V was shortened by 0 bases and J by 0 bases, with 13 bases between the two germline ends. The CDR3 runs 17 residues. The CDR3 is CASSVVGEARSGNTIYF. CDR3 nucleotides: TGTGCCAGCAGCGTAGTGGGTGAGGCGCGCTCTGGAAACACCATATATTTT.

The V call is TRBV21-1, the J call TRBJ1-2; the D call of TRBD1 is as the table states it, not checked on the DNA. TRBV21-1 is described as a pseudogene. The CDR3 extends over 13 amino acids. The chain's CDR3 is CASSKGQLDGYTF. CDR3 nucleotides: TGTGCCAGCAGCAAAGGACAGCTGGATGGCTACACCTTC.

This chain uses TRBV28 with TRBJ2-1, with TRBD1 matching over 11 bases. V lost 4 bases, J lost 3 bases, and 11 bases stayed unmatched. Germline values: CDR1 MDHEN, CDR2 SYDVKM. This CDR3 has 18 amino acids. CDR3 nucleotides: TGTGCCAGCAGTTCACCCGGGACAGGGGGGCGCTTCTACAATGAGCAGTTCTTC. This encodes CASSSPGTGGRFYNEQFF.

A note on this clone: In the same sample, other DNA sequences code for this CDR3. This chain uses TRBV27 with TRBJ1-2; a weak D match, TRBD1 (5 bases). The CDR3 is made up of 12 amino acids. Germline V gene data show CDR1 as MNHEY and CDR2 as SMNVEV (reference sequence). Trimming took 5 bases from V and 5 from J, leaving 9 bases between them. The CDR3 reads CASSTQGYGYTF. The DNA for the CDR3 is TGTGCCAGCAGTACTCAGGGTTATGGCTACACCTTC.

V usage is TRBV4-1 and J usage is TRBJ2-1; 9 nucleotides align to TRBD2. The CDR3 covers 17 residues. J gave up 6 bases and V 0 bases, and 9 bases lay outside the gene matches. Germline V gene sequence: CDR1 MGHRA, CDR2 YSYEKL. DNA for the CDR3: TGCGCCAGCAGCCAAGAGAATAGCGGGAGACCTACCAATGAGCAGTTCTTC. It translates to CASSQENSGRPTNEQFF.

A note on this clone: The identical CDR3 is also encoded by other nucleotide sequences in the sample. The CDR3 DNA reads as TGTGCCAGCAGCTTAGGTGGGGCATATGGCTACACCTTC. This encodes CASSLGGAYGYTF. The V and J genes are TRBV7-9 and TRBJ1-2, with D perhaps TRBD1 (5 bases). CDR3 length equals 13 residues. The V and J ends lost 1 base and 5 bases respectively, with 8 bases between them. CDR1 is SEHNR and CDR2 is FQNEAQ in the germline V gene (reference sequence).

V usage is TRBV28 and J usage is TRBJ2-7, with D perhaps assigned TRBD1 or TRBD2 (5 bases each). V was pared by 8 bases and J by 0 bases, with 14 bases between. The CDR3 consists of 14 residues. Germline V CDR1 and CDR2: MDHEN, SYDVKM. The CDR3 sequence: CASHPPGSSYEQYF. The CDR3 nucleotides are TGTGCCAGCCACCCCCCAGGGAGCTCCTACGAGCAGTACTTC.

The chain combines TRBV6-5 with TRBJ1-1; 9 bases fit TRBD1. The junction had 4 bases not matched to a gene; V was cut back by 4 bases and J by 4 bases. The CDR3 extends over 14 amino acids. Germline V gene lookup returns CDR1 MNHEY and CDR2 SVGAGI. The CDR3 spells CASSSLQGATEAFF. CDR3 DNA: TGTGCCAGCAGTTCCTTACAGGGGGCCACTGAAGCTTTCTTT.

For this clone: This CDR3 is also generated by other DNA sequences in the sample. The chain couples TRBV9 to TRBJ2-7, with 10 bases matching TRBD2. The CDR3 runs 14 residues. The junction had 2 bases not matched to a gene; V was cut back by 3 bases and J by 2 bases. The V gene's germline CDR1 is SGDLS and CDR2 YYNGEE. CDR3 nucleotide sequence: TGTGCCAGCAGCGCCGGGACTAGCGCCTACGAGCAGTACTTC. This sequence encodes CASSAGTSAYEQYF.

The chain recombines TRBV4-1 with TRBJ2-7; possibly TRBD2 for D (5 bases). There are 16 residues in the CDR3. CDR1 MGHRA and CDR2 YSYEKL come from the germline V gene. Trimming removed 0 bases from V and 6 bases from J, with 18 bases in between. The CDR3 here is CASSQESVFPRGEQYF. DNA for the CDR3: TGCGCCAGCAGCCAAGAATCCGTTTTCCCCCGGGGCGAGCAGTACTTC.

The count of this clone is one. Within the sample, other DNA sequences also encode this same CDR3. V is TRBV29-1 and J is TRBJ2-5; D uncertain. The V and J ends lost 4 bases and 5 bases respectively, with 5 bases between them. The CDR3 runs to 10 residues. The V gene's germline CDR1 is SQVTM and CDR2 ANQGSEA. The CDR3 nucleotides are TGCAGCGTTGGGGGTGAGACCCAGTACTTC. Its protein product is CSVGGETQYF.

The J gene is TRBJ2-5, the V gene TRBV29-1; the D is unclear. The CDR3 has 16 residues. Trimming removed 0 bases at V and 4 bases at J, with 18 bases between. Germline CDR1 reads SQVTM; CDR2 reads ANQGSEA. The CDR3: CSVEDPEASPSETQYF. In nucleotides, the CDR3 is TGCAGCGTTGAAGATCCGGAAGCTTCCCCGTCAGAGACCCAGTACTTC.

The chain couples TRBV13 to TRBJ1-1; a possible D gene is TRBD1 (5 bases). CDR3 length: 16 amino acids. V dropped 0 bases and J dropped 2 bases, with 13 bases sitting between them. Per germline, CDR1 PRHDT and CDR2 FYEKMQ (reference sequence). The DNA for the CDR3 is TGTGCCAGCAGCTTAGGTCAGGGTCGGGGAAACACTGAAGCTTTCTTT. It codes for CASSLGQGRGNTEAFF. The variable domain in full, with the rest retrieved from reference TRBV13 and TRBJ1-1, is AAGVIQSPRHLIKEKRETATLKCYPIPRHDTVYWYQQGPGQDPQFLISFYEKMQSDKGSIPDRFSAQQFSDYHSELNMSSLELGDSALYFCASSLGQGRGNTEAFFGQGTRLTVV.